Presented here are 2 T cell receptor beta chains from one specimen sequenced in a study of PD-1 blockade in classical Hodgkin lymphoma. Assay used: immunoSEQ multiplex PCR; TCRdb lists only in-frame clones, some missing. The table shows around 70,000 clones, with about two thirds occurring only once. Exposure to brentuximab vedotin varied, and each patient had relapsed following autologous stem cell transplantation. The starting material was peripheral blood mononuclear cells (PBMCs), obtained before the second cycle of nivolumab. These receptor sequences come from a human donor with classical Hodgkin lymphoma.

The chain is built from TRBV27 and TRBJ1-1; D not resolved. Germline lookup yields CDR1 MNHEY and CDR2 SMNVEV (reference sequence). V was clipped by 5 bases and J by 0 bases, with 7 bases between them. The CDR3 is 13 amino acids. CDR3 nucleotides: TGTGCCAGCAGTCCCTCACTGAACACTGAAGCTTTCTTT. Protein product: CASSPSLNTEAFF.

This chain uses TRBV28 with TRBJ1-2; 12 positions match TRBD1. The J segment lost 5 bases and the V segment lost 3 bases, leaving 1 base of the junction unmatched. The germline V gene encodes CDR1 MDHEN and CDR2 SYDVKM. This CDR3 region has 14 residues. CDR3 DNA sequence: TGTGCCAGCAGTTTGGGACAGGGGGCGTATGGCTACACCTTC. Amino acid sequence: CASSLGQGAYGYTF.